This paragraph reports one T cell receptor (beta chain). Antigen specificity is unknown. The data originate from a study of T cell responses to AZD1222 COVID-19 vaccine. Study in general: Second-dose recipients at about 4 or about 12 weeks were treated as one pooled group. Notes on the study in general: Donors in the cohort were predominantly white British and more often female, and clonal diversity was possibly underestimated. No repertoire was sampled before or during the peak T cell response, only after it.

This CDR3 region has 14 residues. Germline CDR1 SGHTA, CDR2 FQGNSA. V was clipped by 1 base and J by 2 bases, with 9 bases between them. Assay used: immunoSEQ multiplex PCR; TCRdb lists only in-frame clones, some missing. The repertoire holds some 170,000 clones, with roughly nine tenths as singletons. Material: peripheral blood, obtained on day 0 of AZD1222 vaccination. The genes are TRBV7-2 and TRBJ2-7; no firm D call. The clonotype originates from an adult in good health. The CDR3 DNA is TGTGCCAGCAGCTTAGTCCCTAGTCCCTACGAGCAGTACTTC. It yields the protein CASSLVPSPYEQYF.